The 10 T cell receptor beta chains below all came from one sample that was sequenced in a study of T cell responses to AZD1222 COVID-19 vaccine. The repertoire was sequenced with immunoSEQ multiplex PCR; TCRdb's copy has only in-frame clones and lacks some. The table lists almost 80,000 clones, approximately 86% of them singletons. The specimen comprised peripheral blood, sampled on day 0 of AZD1222 vaccination. Receptor source: an adult in good health.

The chain recombines TRBV5-1 with TRBJ2-2; a weak D match, TRBD2 (6 bases). V shed 4 bases and J shed 6 bases, with 10 bases lying between them. The germline CDR1 and CDR2 sequences are SGHRS and YFSETQ. The CDR3 is 13 residues long. Here the CDR3 reads CASSGPGAGELFF. DNA of the CDR3: TGCGCCAGCAGCGGCCCGGGGGCCGGGGAGCTGTTTTTT.

The chain uses TRBV14 and TRBJ2-1; weak D call: TRBD2 (6 bases). The V gene's germline CDR1 is SGHDN and CDR2 FVKESK. CDR3 length: 15 residues. Trimming pared 3 bases from V and 4 bases from J, leaving 13 bases between. The CDR3 is CASSHPGLVYNEQFF. The DNA for the CDR3 is TGTGCCAGCAGCCACCCGGGACTGGTTTACAATGAGCAGTTCTTC.

This clone is a singleton in its sample. The V gene is TRBV4-1, the J gene TRBJ2-1; D gene uncertain. Trimming left V 2 bases short and J 8 bases short, with 7 bases between. The V gene's germline CDR1 is MGHRA and CDR2 YSYEKL. The CDR3 covers 12 residues. CDR3 sequence reads: CASSQHTDEQFF. CDR3 DNA: TGCGCCAGCAGCCAACATACAGATGAGCAGTTCTTC.

The rearrangement uses TRBV19 and TRBJ1-1; D may be TRBD1 (5 bases). This CDR3 is 17 amino acids long. Germline V lookup: CDR1 LNHDA, CDR2 SQIVND (reference sequence). V was cut by 3 bases and J by 0 bases, with 17 bases left in between. The CDR3 DNA sequence: TGTGCCAGTAGTATGGGGGGGTCGTGGGGCCTGAACACTGAAGCTTTCTTT. This translates into CASSMGGSWGLNTEAFF. Complete variable domain (other parts from reference TRBV19 and TRBJ1-1): DGGITQSPKYLFRKEGQNVTLSCEQNLNHDAMYWYRQDPGQGLRLIYYSQIVNDFQKGDIAEGYSVSREKKESFPLTVTSAQKNPTAFYLCASSMGGSWGLNTEAFFGQGTRLTVV.

V and J are TRBV7-6 and TRBJ1-5; D ambiguous. V was cut by 2 bases and J by 2 bases, with 10 bases left in between. Germline loops: CDR1 SGHVS, CDR2 FNYEAQ. The CDR3 sequence is 15 residues long. The CDR3 loop reads CASSLFPGGNQPQHF. The CDR3, as DNA: TGTGCCAGCAGCTTATTTCCGGGAGGCAATCAGCCCCAGCATTTT.

The CDR3 nucleotides are TGTGCCAGCAGTTACGGTCAGGGGGCGATTAATGAAAAACTGTTTTTT. It specifies CASSYGQGAINEKLFF. The chain uses TRBV6-6 and TRBJ1-4, with TRBD1 matching 8 bases. CDR1 and CDR2 (germline): MNHNY, SVGAGI (reference sequence). V gave up 2 bases and J gave up 4 bases; unmatched junction bases: 6. The CDR3 covers 16 residues.

On this clone: Different DNA sequences within this sample yield the same CDR3. The chain employs TRBV7-2 and TRBJ2-3; unclear D gene. V gave up 5 bases and J gave up 2 bases, with 5 bases separating them. The CDR3 length is 12 residues. Germline CDR1 SGHTA, CDR2 FQGNSA. CDR3 protein: CASSPYTDTQYF. Written as DNA, the CDR3 is TGTGCCAGCAGCCCATACACAGATACGCAGTATTTT.

The genes are TRBV19 and TRBJ1-3, with unresolved D. V lost 5 bases and J 3 bases, leaving 5 bases between the germline ends. The CDR3 has 12 amino acids. Germline CDR1 reads LNHDA; CDR2 reads SQIVND (reference sequence). The CDR3: CASSEGGNTIYF. In nucleotides, the CDR3 is TGTGCCAGTAGTGAAGGTGGAAACACCATATATTTT.

The CDR3 protein is CSVAVSLDTEAFF. Written as DNA, the CDR3 is TGCAGCGTTGCTGTCAGCTTGGACACTGAAGCTTTCTTT. J is TRBJ1-1 and V is TRBV29-1; D is uncertain. The CDR3 is 13 amino acids. V was shortened by 4 bases and J by 3 bases, with 12 bases between the two germline ends. Germline CDR1 is SQVTM and CDR2 is ANQGSEA.

V usage is TRBV19 and J usage is TRBJ2-2, with TRBD1 identical over 7 bases. Germline CDR1 LNHDA, CDR2 SQIVND (reference sequence). V trimming: 8 bases; J trimming: 5 bases; junction bases outside the gene matches: 8. The CDR3 is 14 residues long. The CDR3 DNA is TGTGCCAGTGTACAGGGGAGTGCTACCGGGGAGCTGTTTTTT. It codes for CASVQGSATGELFF.